These 19 T cell receptor beta chains came from one sample sequenced in a study of blood T cell repertoires in COVID-19. TCRdb's table, derived via immunoSEQ multiplex PCR, lists solely in-frame clones and lacks some. The sample lists approximately 270,000 clones, approximately 85% occurring once. The sequenced sample consisted of PBMCs or T cells enriched from blood (not recorded which). These receptors were obtained from a woman between 45 and 60 years old who had recovered from COVID-19.

J is TRBJ2-1 and V is TRBV5-4, with TRBD2 matching over 14 bases. In germline, CDR1 is SGHNT, CDR2 YYREEE (reference sequence). Trimming at V came to 5 bases and at J to 6 bases, leaving 10 bases not matched to a gene. The CDR3 runs 17 residues. CDR3 amino acids: CASSKGTSGSFVNEQFF. Written as DNA, the CDR3 is TGTGCCAGCAGTAAAGGGACTAGCGGGAGTTTTGTCAATGAGCAGTTCTTC.

This clone was seen a single time. The chain recombines TRBV10-3 with TRBJ1-6; D not resolved. Trimming shortened V by 10 bases and J by 5 bases, and 12 bases separated the two germline ends. The length of the CDR3 is 13 residues. The germline gives CDR1 ENHRY, CDR2 SYGVKD. The CDR3 DNA follows: TGTGCCACCCTTTTCGGGGATAATTCACCCCTCCACTTT. It translates to CATLFGDNSPLHF.

This clone has more than one count but fewer than ten. The V call is TRBV6-4, the J call TRBJ1-1; 10 nucleotides line up with TRBD1. Germline V CDR1 and CDR2: MRHNA, SNTAGT. V was pared by 6 bases and J by 0 bases, with 13 bases of the junction left unmatched. This CDR3 region has 18 residues. The DNA of the CDR3 is TGTGCCAGCAGCATCACCCCCGGGACAGGGGTTTTGAACACTGAAGCTTTCTTT. This encodes CASSITPGTGVLNTEAFF.

The chain carries TRBV28 and TRBJ1-1; a weak D match, TRBD1 (6 bases). Germline V gene data show CDR1 as MDHEN and CDR2 as SYDVKM. The CDR3 is made up of 16 amino acids. The V gene lost 6 bases and the J gene lost 6 bases, with 23 bases spanning the gap. The CDR3 region has the DNA TGTGCCAGCAGCCGAAACCGGGGGGGCGCTACCCCTGAAGCTTTCTTT. Protein: CASSRNRGGATPEAFF.

The chain has TRBV3-1 (or the pseudogene TRBV3-2) and TRBJ2-5, with 9 bases matching TRBD1. There are 15 residues in the CDR3. Trimming at V came to 5 bases and at J to 5 bases, leaving 9 bases not matched to a gene. Germline CDR1 is LGHDT and CDR2 is YNNKEL (reference sequence). CDR3 sequence: CASSYNRGQGETQYF. For the CDR3, the DNA is TGTGCCAGCAGCTACAACAGGGGGCAGGGGGAGACCCAGTACTTC.

This chain uses TRBV20-1 with TRBJ2-1; a weak D match, TRBD2 (5 bases). Germline-derived CDR1 and CDR2 are DFQATT and SNEGSKA (reference sequence). V was shortened by 3 bases and J by 6 bases, with 21 bases between the two germline ends. The CDR3 is 16 amino acids. CDR3 region: CSASSSGYRFSNEQFF. CDR3 in DNA: TGCAGTGCTAGTTCCAGCGGCTACCGTTTCTCCAATGAGCAGTTCTTC.

The rearrangement joins TRBV3-1 (or the pseudogene TRBV3-2) to TRBJ2-7; TRBD2 matches 12 bases. Germline CDR1 and CDR2: LGHDT and YNNKEL (reference sequence). J was trimmed by 4 bases and V by 4 bases; bases with no gene match: 5. This CDR3 is 15 amino acids long. CDR3 region: CASSPWTSGIYEQYF. In DNA form, the CDR3 reads TGTGCCAGCAGCCCCTGGACTAGCGGGATTTACGAGCAGTACTTC.

The rearrangement links TRBV5-1 to TRBJ2-1, with TRBD2 matching over 8 bases. V was pared by 4 bases and J by 9 bases, with 9 bases of the junction left unmatched. This CDR3 region has 14 residues. The germline gives CDR1 SGHRS, CDR2 YFSETQ. In DNA form, the CDR3 reads TGCGCCAGCAGCACAGGACTAGCCGGTAGTGAGCAGTTCTTC. This codes for CASSTGLAGSEQFF.

For the CDR3, the DNA is TGTGCCAGCAGTCCCAACCAACTCGGACTAAACGGAGCTTTCTTT. This gives the protein CASSPNQLGLNGAFF. The chain links TRBV27 to TRBJ1-1; D remains ambiguous. Germline CDR1 MNHEY, CDR2 SMNVEV (reference sequence). V dropped 5 bases and J dropped 10 bases, with 23 bases sitting between them. The CDR3 is made up of 15 amino acids.

V is TRBV19 and J is TRBJ1-1; D is uncertain. V lost 3 bases to trimming and J lost 5 bases, with 10 bases between them. The CDR3 runs to 13 residues. Germline CDR1 reads LNHDA; CDR2 reads SQIVND (reference sequence). CDR3 amino acids: CASSMDGETEAFF. CDR3 bases: TGTGCCAGTAGTATGGATGGGGAGACTGAAGCTTTCTTT.

The chain recombines TRBV2 with TRBJ1-5; D possibly corresponds to TRBD1 (6 bases). Germline V gene sequence: CDR1 SNHLY, CDR2 FYNNEI. The V gene lost 7 bases and the J gene lost 6 bases, with 19 bases spanning the gap. The CDR3 is 15 residues long. CDR3 residues: CASTLEGGGSQPQHF. The CDR3 DNA reads as TGTGCCAGCACTCTAGAGGGAGGGGGAAGTCAGCCCCAGCATTTT.

V and J are TRBV7-6 and TRBJ2-1; D is possibly TRBD1 (5 bases). The CDR3 extends over 17 amino acids. The V gene lost 6 bases and the J gene lost 0 bases, with 18 bases spanning the gap. Germline V gives CDR1 SGHVS, CDR2 FNYEAQ. CDR3 sequence (DNA): TGTGCCAGCAGACCGTGGGGCAGCGTTAACTCCTACAATGAGCAGTTCTTC. Protein product: CASRPWGSVNSYNEQFF.

This chain connects TRBV9 to TRBJ2-7; 7 bases agree with TRBD2. CDR1 and CDR2 from the germline V gene are SGDLS and YYNGEE. CDR3 size: 14 residues. V shed 4 bases, J shed 3 bases, and the junction held 7 bases outside the gene matches. The CDR3 reads CASSIASGLYEQYF. The CDR3 DNA reads TGTGCCAGCAGCATCGCTAGCGGTCTCTACGAGCAGTACTTC.

The CDR3 nucleotides read TGTGCCAGCAGTTTCCCCGGAGGTGCAGATGAGCAGTTCTTC. Protein sequence: CASSFPGGADEQFF. The J gene is TRBJ2-1, the V gene TRBV27, with TRBD2 as a possible D gene (5 bases). This CDR3 contains 14 residues. Looked up from germline, CDR1 is MNHEY and CDR2 is SMNVEV (reference sequence). The V end lost 3 bases, the J end lost 8 bases, and 14 bases lay between the germline ends.

The chain has TRBV5-6 and TRBJ2-1; weak D call: TRBD1 (5 bases). Germline V gene lookup returns CDR1 SGHDT and CDR2 YYEEEE. Trimming pared 0 bases from V and 6 bases from J, leaving 7 bases between. The CDR3 totals 13 residues. As DNA, the CDR3 is TGTGCCAGCAGCTTGGCCGACAGCAATGAGCAGTTCTTC. Protein product: CASSLADSNEQFF.

This chain uses TRBV7-6 with TRBJ2-1; 12 nucleotides agree with TRBD2. V shed 4 bases, J shed 5 bases, and the junction held 15 bases outside the gene matches. Germline V gene lookup returns CDR1 SGHVS and CDR2 FNYEAQ. The CDR3 is made up of 19 amino acids. As DNA, the CDR3 is TGTGCCAGCAGCTCCAGGACTAGCGGGAAACCCTCCCCTCACAATGAGCAGTTCTTC. It translates to CASSSRTSGKPSPHNEQFF.

This chain links TRBV5-4 with TRBJ2-7; the D is unclear. V was clipped by 9 bases and J by 0 bases, with 13 bases between them. CDR3 size: 13 residues. Germline V gene lookup returns CDR1 SGHNT and CDR2 YYREEE (reference sequence). The CDR3 DNA is TGTGCCACCAAGACACCTCCCTCCTACGAGCAGTACTTC. This gives the protein CATKTPPSYEQYF.

V gene TRBV3-1 (or the pseudogene TRBV3-2) combines with J gene TRBJ2-7, with TRBD2 matching 8 bases. The germline gives CDR1 LGHDT, CDR2 YNNKEL (reference sequence). V lost 4 bases, J lost 4 bases, and 3 bases stayed unmatched. This CDR3 spans 13 amino acids. CDR3 nucleotides: TGTGCCAGCAGCCCGGGAGGGCCTTACGAGCAGTACTTC. Translated, it gives CASSPGGPYEQYF.

V and J are TRBV19 and TRBJ1-3; 7 bases are a match to TRBD1. CDR3 length equals 15 residues. Unmatched junction bases numbered 6, after V lost 7 bases and J lost 0 bases. Germline-derived CDR1 and CDR2 are LNHDA and SQIVND (reference sequence). The CDR3 sequence: CASISGGSSGNTIYF. CDR3 sequence (DNA): TGTGCCAGTATCTCAGGGGGGAGCTCTGGAAACACCATATATTTT.